The 9 T cell receptor beta chains presented below share a single source sample, sequenced in a study of persistence of HIV-infected CD4 T cells. These receptors' targets are unknown. The libraries were made with immunoSEQ version 4 in survey mode. Some clones are missing from TCRdb's copy, which holds only in-frame ones; the method was immunoSEQ multiplex PCR. This sample has about 50,000 clones, with approximately 72% found just once. Cells were stimulated with CMV-infected fibroblast lysates at roughly 9.1 ug/mL. CD40L-negative CD69-negative CD45RO-high memory CD4+ T cells were sorted as populations depleted of antigen-responding cells. The source was CD4+ T cells sorted from PBMCs after roughly 18-hour stimulation, collected from a patient who received antiretroviral therapy. These receptors were obtained from an adult man with HIV who was CMV-seropositive.

The rearrangement uses TRBV6-6 and TRBJ1-1, with TRBD1 matching 8 bases. Germline V lookup: CDR1 MNHNY, CDR2 SVGAGI (reference sequence). V trimming: 2 bases; J trimming: 4 bases; junction bases outside the gene matches: 6. This CDR3 is 15 amino acids long. The chain's CDR3 is CASSYSGQGGTEAFF. Written as DNA, the CDR3 is TGTGCCAGCAGTTACAGCGGACAGGGTGGCACTGAAGCTTTCTTT.

Only a few counts were recorded for this clone. The rearrangement links TRBV28 to TRBJ2-7; 12 bases map to TRBD1. Germline loops: CDR1 MDHEN, CDR2 SYDVKM. This CDR3 region has 17 residues. J lost 2 bases, V lost 5 bases, and 10 bases had no gene match. As DNA, the CDR3 is TGTGCCAGCAGTCTCGGGACAGGGGGCTTTAAGGCCTACGAGCAGTACTTC. It is translated as CASSLGTGGFKAYEQYF.

V is TRBV5-1 and J is TRBJ1-1; D gene uncertain. V dropped 6 bases and J dropped 1 base, with 19 bases sitting between them. CDR1 SGHRS and CDR2 YFSETQ come from the germline V gene. This CDR3 region has 16 residues. The CDR3 DNA sequence: TGCGCCAGCACTTTAGAGCGGCCCCAAGGGAACACTGAAGCTTTCTTT. The encoded protein is CASTLERPQGNTEAFF.

For this clone: One end of the junction does not line up with germline, which may come from a read error. Distinct nucleotide sequences in the sample also encode this CDR3. V gene TRBV5-6 combines with J gene TRBJ1-5; TRBD1 agrees at 9 bases. This CDR3 is built from 15 residues. Germline-derived CDR1 and CDR2 are SGHDT and YYEEEE. The CDR3 sequence is CASSSGQGWGQPQHF. CDR3 in DNA: TGTGCCAGCAGCTCGGGACAGGGCTGGGGTCAGCCTCAGCATTTT.

The chain employs TRBV9 and TRBJ2-3, with a tentative D call TRBD2 (5 bases). The V and J ends lost 0 bases and 8 bases respectively, with 10 bases between them. Germline V gene lookup returns CDR1 SGDLS and CDR2 YYNGEE. The CDR3 has 13 amino acids. CDR3 protein: CASSVVVGSTQYF. For the CDR3, the DNA is TGTGCCAGCAGCGTAGTTGTGGGGAGTACGCAGTATTTT. The full variable domain, in which reference TRBV9 and TRBJ2-3 provide the parts outside the CDR3, is DSGVTQTPKHLITATGQRVTLRCSPRSGDLSVYWYQQSLDQGLQFLIQYYNGEERAKGNILERFSAQQFPDLHSELNLSSLELGDSALYFCASSVVVGSTQYFGPGTRLTVL.

The chain has TRBV7-6 and TRBJ1-1, with 9 bases fitting TRBD1. This CDR3 is 15 amino acids long. V gave up 3 bases and J gave up 5 bases; unmatched junction bases: 7. CDR1 SGHVS and CDR2 FNYEAQ come from the germline V gene. The CDR3 loop reads CASSFTGGRVTEAFF. The CDR3 region has the DNA TGTGCCAGCAGCTTCACAGGGGGCAGGGTGACTGAAGCTTTCTTT.

The chain employs TRBV28 and TRBJ2-1; D is ambiguous. Per germline, CDR1 MDHEN and CDR2 SYDVKM. V was cut by 2 bases and J by 3 bases, with 5 bases left in between. The CDR3 contains 13 residues. The CDR3 here is CASSLDFYNEQFF. CDR3 DNA sequence: TGTGCCAGCAGTTTAGACTTCTACAATGAGCAGTTCTTC.

This clone was detected only a few times. The rearrangement joins TRBV9 to TRBJ1-2; tentative D call: TRBD1 (5 bases). Germline loops: CDR1 SGDLS, CDR2 YYNGEE. V lost 6 bases, J lost 0 bases, and 12 bases lay in between. This CDR3 is 14 amino acids long. The CDR3 loop reads CASNRDGSNYGYTF. The DNA of the CDR3 is TGTGCCAGCAACCGGGACGGATCTAACTATGGCTACACCTTC.

On this clone: The junction shows a germline mismatch at one end, possibly a read error. This chain connects TRBV6-6 to TRBJ1-1; D may be TRBD1 (5 bases). The CDR3 covers 11 residues. Germline V gives CDR1 MNHNY, CDR2 SVGAGI (reference sequence). The CDR3 spells CASRGEQLAVF. CDR3 DNA: TGTGCCAGCAGGGGGGAGCAGCTAGCCGTCTTT.